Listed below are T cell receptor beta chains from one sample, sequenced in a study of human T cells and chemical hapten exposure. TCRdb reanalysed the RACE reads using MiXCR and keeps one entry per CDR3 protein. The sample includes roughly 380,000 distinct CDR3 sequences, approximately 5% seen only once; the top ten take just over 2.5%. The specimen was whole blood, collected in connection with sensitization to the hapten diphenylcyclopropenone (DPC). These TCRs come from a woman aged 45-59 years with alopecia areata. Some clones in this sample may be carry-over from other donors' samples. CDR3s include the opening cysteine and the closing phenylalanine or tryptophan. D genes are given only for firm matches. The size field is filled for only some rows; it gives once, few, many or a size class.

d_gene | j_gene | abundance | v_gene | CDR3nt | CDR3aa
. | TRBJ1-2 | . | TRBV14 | TGTGCCAGCAGCCTTACGGGAGTCGCTAACTATGGCTACACCTTC | CASSLTGVANYGYTF
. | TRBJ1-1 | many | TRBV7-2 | TGTGCCAGCAGCTTTATGGGCACTGAAGCTTTCTTT | CASSFMGTEAFF
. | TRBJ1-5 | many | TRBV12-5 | TGTGCTAGTGGTTCGGGAACGGGACGGGACAATCAGCCCCAGCATTTT | CASGSGTGRDNQPQHF
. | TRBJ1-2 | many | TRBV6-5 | TGTGCCAGCAGTTACGGATCCAGGGGACAATATGGCTACACCTTC | CASSYGSRGQYGYTF
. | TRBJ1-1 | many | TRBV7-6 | TGTGCCAGCAGCTTTCTCCGGGACGGACCTAACACTGAAGCTTTCTTT | CASSFLRDGPNTEAFF
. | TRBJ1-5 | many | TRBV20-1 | TGCAGTGCTAGAGATCGCGACAGTCATGGGAATCAGCCCCAGCATTTT | CSARDRDSHGNQPQHF
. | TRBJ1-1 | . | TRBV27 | TGTGCCAGCAGTCCTTTAGGGATTCCTGAAGCTTTCTTT | CASSPLGIPEAFF
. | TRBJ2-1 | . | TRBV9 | TGTGCCAGCAGCGTAGAACCGAATGAGCAGTTCTTC | CASSVEPNEQFF
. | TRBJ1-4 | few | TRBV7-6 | TGTGCCAGCAGCCGTTGGCTAAGGGCTAATGAAAAACTGTTTTTT | CASSRWLRANEKLFF
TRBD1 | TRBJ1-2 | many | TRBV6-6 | TGTGCCAGCAGTTATTCTACAGGGGGCTCTGGCTACACCTTC | CASSYSTGGSGYTF
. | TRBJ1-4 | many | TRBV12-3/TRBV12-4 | TGTGCCAGCAGTTTGACCCAGGGAAGTCTCCTGAACCCAACTAATGAAAAACTGTTTTTT | CASSLTQGSLLNPTNEKLFF
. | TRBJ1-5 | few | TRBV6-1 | TGTGCCAGCAATGTCGACCGAGATCAGCCCCAGCATTTT | CASNVDRDQPQHF
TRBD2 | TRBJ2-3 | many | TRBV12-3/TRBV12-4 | TGTGCCAGCAGTTTAGCCAGCGGGGGTGCAGATACGCAGTATTTT | CASSLASGGADTQYF
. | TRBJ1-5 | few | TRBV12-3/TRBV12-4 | TGTGCCAGCACCTCCGTGGGTCAGCCCCAGCATTTT | CASTSVGQPQHF
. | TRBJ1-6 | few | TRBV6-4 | TGTGCCAGCAGTGACGGCCGGATTGGGGATAATTCACCCCTCCACTTT | CASSDGRIGDNSPLHF
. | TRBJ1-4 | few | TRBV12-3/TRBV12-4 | TGTGCCAGCAGCCGGGTTACAGGGACTTCTAATGAAAAACTGTTTTTT | CASSRVTGTSNEKLFF
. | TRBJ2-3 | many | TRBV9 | TGTGCCAGCAGCTACGGCCGCCGCCAGGATACGCAGTATTTT | CASSYGRRQDTQYF
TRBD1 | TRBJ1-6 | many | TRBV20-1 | TGCAGTGGACCGGGACAGAAATTAACAAATTCACCCCTCCACTTT | CSGPGQKLTNSPLHF
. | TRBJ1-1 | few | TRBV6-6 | TGTGCCAGCACCCCGCCGAGCAGAGGGAACACTGAAGCTTTCTTT | CASTPPSRGNTEAFF
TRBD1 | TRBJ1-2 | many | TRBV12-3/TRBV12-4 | TGTGCCAGCAGTTCAGGGGGGAACTATGGCTACACCTTC | CASSSGGNYGYTF
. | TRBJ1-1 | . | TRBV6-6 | TGTGCCAGCAGTTATTTGGGGGGCAAAGCTTTCTTT | CASSYLGGKAFF
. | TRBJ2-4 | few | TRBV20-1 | TGCAGTGCTAGAGAGGTGGGAGCCAAAAACATTCAGTACTTC | CSAREVGAKNIQYF
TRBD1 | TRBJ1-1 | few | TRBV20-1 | TGCAGTGCTCCAGTCCCGGGACAGGGATTGAACACTGAAGCTTTCTTT | CSAPVPGQGLNTEAFF
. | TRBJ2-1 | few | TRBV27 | TGTGCCAGCGCCGCCGGGGGATACAATGAGCAGTTCTTC | CASAAGGYNEQFF
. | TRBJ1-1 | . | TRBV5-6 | TGTGCCAGCAGCTTATCTAGCGGCTGGGACACTGCAGCTTTCTTT | CASSLSSGWDTAAFF
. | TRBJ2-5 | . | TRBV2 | TGTGCCAGTCCTGTGGGGGACCAAGAGACCCAGTACTTC | CASPVGDQETQYF
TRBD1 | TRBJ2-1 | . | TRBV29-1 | TGCAGCGTTGAGTACGGGACAGTGGAGCAGTTCTTC | CSVEYGTVEQFF
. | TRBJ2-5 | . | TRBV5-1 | TGCGCCAGCATAGAATCGTACGATGGGGAGACCCAGTACTTC | CASIESYDGETQYF
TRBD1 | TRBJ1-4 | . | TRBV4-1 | TGCGCCAGCTCCCAACTACAGGGGCCTAATGAAAAACTGTTTTTT | CASSQLQGPNEKLFF
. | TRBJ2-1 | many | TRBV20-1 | TGCAGTGCTAGAGCTCTACGGAACTACAATGAGCAGTTCTTC | CSARALRNYNEQFF
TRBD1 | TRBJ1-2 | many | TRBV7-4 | TGTGCCAGCAGCTTAGTCCGGACAGGGGATAACTATGGCTACACCTTC | CASSLVRTGDNYGYTF
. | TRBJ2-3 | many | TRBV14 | TGTGCCAGCACCCCCACCGGGACTCCCACAGATACGCAGTATTTT | CASTPTGTPTDTQYF
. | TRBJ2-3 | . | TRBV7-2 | TGTGCCAGCAGCTTCCGGGCGGTTAGCACAGATACGCAGTATTTT | CASSFRAVSTDTQYF